This T cell receptor (beta chain) derives from a study of shared clonotypes between healthy human individuals. Regarding the study as a whole: Among several donors, roughly 5% of naive CD4 clonotypes were found in common.

Details on this clone: Antigen unknown.

Clones were sequenced by immunoSEQ multiplex PCR, and TCRdb holds only the in-frame ones, with some missing. The data hold over a million clones, with roughly 74% observed a single time. V lost 2 bases, J lost 7 bases, and 11 bases lay in between. The germline gives CDR1 MDHEN, CDR2 SYDVKM. The CDR3 is made up of 13 amino acids. The chain links TRBV28 to TRBJ1-2; no reliable D call. The specimen was memory CD4+ T cells from PBMCs. Indicated subset: CD45RA-negative fraction. The TCR was taken from a man aged 18 to 29 in good health. Some clones in this sample may be carry-over from other donors' samples. In nucleotides, the CDR3 is TGTGCCAGCAGTTTAGGGAGGGTTGGTGGCTACACCTTC. It translates to CASSLGRVGGYTF.